These T cell receptor beta chains were read from a single sample in a study of blood T cells in healthy people across ages. One entry per CDR3 protein results from TCRdb running MiXCR on the 5' RACE reads. The sample has roughly 2 million distinct CDR3 sequences, roughly 50% seen once. The sample consisted of blood. The source is a middle-aged woman in good health. CDR3s include the opening cysteine and the closing phenylalanine or tryptophan. D genes are given only for firm matches. Clone size, where shown, is once, few, many, or a class for clones that have expanded.

cdr3_aa cdr3_nt j_call clone_size v_call d_call
CSAAQGFEQYF TGCAGCGCCGCACAGGGTTTTGAACAGTACTTC TRBJ2-7 few TRBV29-1 -
CASSPTRDRWGAQYF TGTGCCAGCAGTCCGACTCGGGACCGCTGGGGGGCCCAGTACTTC TRBJ2-5 - TRBV12-3/TRBV12-4 -
CSAGRGTGQETQYF TGCAGCGCCGGACGAGGGACAGGCCAAGAGACCCAGTACTTC TRBJ2-5 - TRBV29-1 TRBD1
CSVGGGAQETQYF TGCAGCGTTGGTGGGGGGGCTCAAGAGACCCAGTACTTC TRBJ2-5 - TRBV29-1 -
CASSLGGLLNSPLHF TGTGCCAGCAGCTTAGGGGGACTGCTTAATTCACCCCTCCACTTT TRBJ1-6 - TRBV7-2 -
CASSPLGGIREKLFF TGTGCCAGCAGCCCGCTCGGGGGGATTCGTGAAAAACTGTTTTTT TRBJ1-4 - TRBV9 -
CSANGGQGAMNEQFF TGCAGCGCCAATGGGGGACAGGGGGCTATGAATGAGCAGTTCTTC TRBJ2-1 - TRBV29-1 TRBD1
CASSWDRLENIQYF TGTGCCAGCAGTTGGGACAGACTCGAAAACATTCAGTACTTC TRBJ2-4 - TRBV6-2/TRBV6-3 TRBD1
CASSFSQAQDTQYF TGTGCCAGCAGTTTCAGCCAGGCGCAAGATACGCAGTATTTT TRBJ2-3 - TRBV28 -
CASSFSARSSYNEQFF TGTGCCAGCAGCTTTAGCGCGAGGAGCTCCTACAATGAGCAGTTCTTC TRBJ2-1 few TRBV5-5 -
CASSFINSYSYEQYF TGCGCCAGCAGCTTTATTAACAGTTACTCCTACGAGCAGTACTTC TRBJ2-7 - TRBV5-1 -
CASSLPGQSTDAQYF TGTGCCAGCTCACTCCCGGGACAGAGCACAGATGCGCAGTACTTT TRBJ2-3 - TRBV18 TRBD1
CASSLGFGTGAPRGGYTF TGTGCCAGCAGCCTAGGGTTTGGGACAGGCGCTCCTCGGGGTGGCTACACCTTC TRBJ1-2 many TRBV28 TRBD1
CASKLSATGDYGYTF TGTGCCAGCAAACTATCGGCGACGGGGGACTATGGCTACACCTTC TRBJ1-2 - TRBV6-5 -
CASSSLLAGGRYQETQYF TGTGCCAGCAGCTCGTTACTAGCGGGGGGCAGGTACCAAGAGACCCAGTACTTC TRBJ2-5 - TRBV7-2 TRBD2
CASSHSQGLNIRYF TGTGCCAGCAGTCACTCACAAGGATTGAACATTCGGTACTTC TRBJ2-4 - TRBV27 -
CASSPQGASGQLQFF TGTGCCAGCAGTCCGCAAGGGGCCTCGGGACAGTTGCAGTTCTTC TRBJ2-1 - TRBV27 TRBD1
CASSLFNQPQHF TGTGCCAGCAGTTTATTTAATCAGCCCCAGCATTTT TRBJ1-5 - TRBV28 -
CASSLQGRAQYF TGTGCCAGCAGCTTGCAAGGGAGGGCCCAGTACTTC TRBJ2-5 - TRBV5-6 TRBD2
CSARDPPGAGNEQFF TGCAGTGCTAGAGATCCCCCCGGTGCGGGAAATGAGCAGTTCTTC TRBJ2-1 once TRBV20-1 -
CASSQGIGYGYTF TGCGCCAGCAGCCAAGGCATTGGCTATGGCTACACCTTC TRBJ1-2 - TRBV4-3 -
CSAIAGGSSTDTQYF TGCAGTGCGATAGCGGGGGGCTCTAGCACAGATACGCAGTATTTT TRBJ2-3 - TRBV20-1 TRBD2